This T cell receptor beta chain was captured by sequencing in a study of early T cells in non-severe SARS-CoV-2 infection. Ten or more counts support this clonotype. V shed 1 base and J shed 2 bases, with 5 bases lying between them. CDR3 length: 14 amino acids. Germline V gene sequence: CDR1 SGHTA, CDR2 FQGNSA. TCRdb recomputed calls from the 5' RACE reads with MiXCR, one row per CDR3 protein. In the table there are about 30,000 distinct CDR3 sequences, 3% to 5% of which are singletons. This chain links TRBV7-2 with TRBJ2-2, with unresolved D. The clonotype was recovered from an adult who was a healthcare worker with PCR-confirmed SARS-CoV-2 infection or an uninfected control (not recorded which). The sequenced material came from whole blood. The CDR3 loop reads CASSLDHNTGELFF. As DNA, the CDR3 is TGTGCCAGCAGCTTAGATCACAACACCGGGGAGCTGTTTTTT.